The sequence of this TCR beta chain was determined in a study of CD8 T cells in ankylosing spondylitis. Broader study findings: Disease-linked clones reportedly concentrated significantly in matched ankylosing spondylitis synovial fluid. Ankylosing spondylitis blood appeared to carry a characteristic TCR beta motif of 7 or 8 highly homologous variants.

The CDR3 extends over 14 amino acids. Trimming stripped 0 bases from V and 2 bases from J, with 9 bases between. The germline CDR1 and CDR2 sequences are DFQATT and SNEGSKA (reference sequence). Preparation of TCR beta libraries was done by quantitative 5'-RACE with molecular barcodes. TCRdb re-derived calls from the 5' RACE reads in MiXCR, one entry per CDR3 protein. The table lists 350,000 to 450,000 distinct CDR3 sequences, about 25% of them singletons, with 0.85% to 1% in the top ten. The table lists this clonotype with a few counts. What it recognizes is unknown. Sequenced material: blood, either unsorted or a sorted T cell fraction (not recorded which). The receptor was isolated from a male donor with ankylosing spondylitis. The rearrangement joins TRBV20-1 to TRBJ2-3; D not certain. For the CDR3, the DNA is TGCAGTGCTAGAGAGGTAGCCTCCACAGATACGCAGTATTTT. Protein product: CSAREVASTDTQYF.